This TCR beta chain derives from a study of response to subunit inactivated influenza vaccine. Overall study findings and caveats: Authors suggested few new T cells are recruited by each seasonal influenza vaccination.

Each CDR3 protein is one row after TCRdb ran MiXCR on the RT-PCR reads. The data show more than 450,000 distinct CDR3 sequences, 7.6% seen once. CDR1 KGHSH and CDR2 LQKENI come from the germline V gene. The CDR3 extends over 17 amino acids. The V and J ends lost 3 bases and 2 bases respectively, with 19 bases between them. This clonotype was counted between two and nine times. The antigen remains unidentified. This sequence joins TRBV18 and TRBJ2-5; a weak D match, TRBD1 (5 bases). The sample consisted of PBMCs from blood, taken roughly 24 months after vaccination. The source is a man aged 50-75 years who received an inactivated influenza vaccine. CDR3 amino acids: CASSPKIQASVQETQYF. Here the CDR3 DNA reads TGTGCCAGCTCACCGAAGATACAGGCTTCGGTACAAGAGACCCAGTACTTC.